This T cell receptor beta chain is drawn from a study of cytomegalovirus exposure and HLA in healthy donors. Study overall: HLA-typed donors contributed around 88 million unique TCRs, which were held in an early data release. Membership in the Caucasian-associated ancestry cluster was found for approximately 85% of nearly 400 genotyped donors.

The primer mix had 60 Vbeta and 13 Jbeta primers. Measured with immunoSEQ multiplex PCR; TCRdb has only the in-frame clones, and not every one. The profile shows around 200,000 clones, under 85% of them singletons. Whole-study results and caveats: Immune exposure information comprised only CMV serostatus. In an earlier analysis, most TCR beta V segments were productive about 90% or about 30% of the time.

V shed 4 bases and J 4 bases; nucleotides not matched to a gene: 3. CDR3 length: 14 amino acids. Germline V gene sequence: CDR1 MDHEN, CDR2 SYDVKM. On this clone: Its antigen is as yet unknown.

Specimen: PBMCs. The TCR was taken from a man aged 45 to 65 in good health and CMV-seronegative. This chain joins TRBV28 and TRBJ1-1, with 10 positions matching TRBD1. The CDR3 here is CASSSGQGITEAFF. For the CDR3, the DNA is TGTGCCAGCAGTTCGGGACAGGGGATCACTGAAGCTTTCTTT.